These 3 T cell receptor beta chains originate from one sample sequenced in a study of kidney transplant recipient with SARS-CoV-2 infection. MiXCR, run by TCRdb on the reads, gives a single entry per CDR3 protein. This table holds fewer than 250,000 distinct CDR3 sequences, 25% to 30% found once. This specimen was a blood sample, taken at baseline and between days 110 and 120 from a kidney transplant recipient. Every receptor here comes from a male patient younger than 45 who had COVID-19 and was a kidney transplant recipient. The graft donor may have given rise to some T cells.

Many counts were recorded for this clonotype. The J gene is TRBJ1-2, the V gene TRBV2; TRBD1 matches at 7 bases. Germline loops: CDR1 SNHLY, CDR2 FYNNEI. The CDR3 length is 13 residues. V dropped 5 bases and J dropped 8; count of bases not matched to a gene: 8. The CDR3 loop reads CASSLQGDLGYTF. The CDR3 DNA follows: TGTGCCAGCAGTCTTCAGGGGGATCTGGGCTACACCTTC.

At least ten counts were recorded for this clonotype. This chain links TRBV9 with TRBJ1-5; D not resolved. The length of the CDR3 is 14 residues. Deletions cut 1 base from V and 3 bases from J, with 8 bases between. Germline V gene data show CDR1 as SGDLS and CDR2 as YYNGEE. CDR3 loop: CASSVSGVNQPQHF. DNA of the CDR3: TGTGCCAGCAGCGTATCCGGGGTCAATCAGCCCCAGCATTTT.

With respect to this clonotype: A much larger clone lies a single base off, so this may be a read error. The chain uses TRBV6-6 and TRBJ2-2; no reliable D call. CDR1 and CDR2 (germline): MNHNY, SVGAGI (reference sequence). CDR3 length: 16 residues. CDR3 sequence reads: CANSYSRVANTGELFF. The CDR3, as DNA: TGTGCCAACAGTTACAGCCGGGTCGCGAACACCGGGGAGCTGTTTTTT.